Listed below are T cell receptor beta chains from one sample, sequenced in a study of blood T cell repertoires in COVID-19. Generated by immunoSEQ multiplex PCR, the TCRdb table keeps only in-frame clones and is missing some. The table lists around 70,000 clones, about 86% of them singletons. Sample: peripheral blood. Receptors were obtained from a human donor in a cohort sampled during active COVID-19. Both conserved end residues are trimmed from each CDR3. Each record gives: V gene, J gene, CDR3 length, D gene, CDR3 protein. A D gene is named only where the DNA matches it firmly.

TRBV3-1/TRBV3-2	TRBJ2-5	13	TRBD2	ASSQLAGGQETQY
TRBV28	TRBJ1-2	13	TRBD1	ASSTGQGADYGYT
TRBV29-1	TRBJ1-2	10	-	SASLGNYGYT
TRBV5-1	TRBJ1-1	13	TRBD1	ASSLVDRENTEAF
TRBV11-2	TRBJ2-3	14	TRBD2	ASTHRGGIYTDTQY
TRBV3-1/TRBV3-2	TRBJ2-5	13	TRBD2	ASSQEASGGETQY
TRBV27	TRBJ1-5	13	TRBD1	ASSRTGGFNQPQH
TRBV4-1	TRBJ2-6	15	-	ASSQERIASGANVLT
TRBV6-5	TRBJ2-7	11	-	ASSYSGGNEQY
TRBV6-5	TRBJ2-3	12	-	ASSPGLGTDTQY
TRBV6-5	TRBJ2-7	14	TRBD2	ASSYGGGDTSYEQY
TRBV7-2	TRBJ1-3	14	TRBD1	ASSLNAQGAGNTIY
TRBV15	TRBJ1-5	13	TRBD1	ATSLGTGTGQPQH
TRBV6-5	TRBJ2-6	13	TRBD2	ASTGGGSGANVLT
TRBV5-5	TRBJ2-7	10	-	ASSLPTEQQY
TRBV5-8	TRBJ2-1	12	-	ASPGGALDNEQF
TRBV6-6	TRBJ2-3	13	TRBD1	ASSYGQGHTDTQY
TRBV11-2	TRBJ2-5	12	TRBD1	ASTVDRVQETQY
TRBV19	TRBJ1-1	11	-	ASSTVGHTEAF
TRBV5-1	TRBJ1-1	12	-	ASSLGQVNTEAF
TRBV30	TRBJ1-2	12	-	AWSTPSGFYGYT
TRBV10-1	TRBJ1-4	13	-	ASSELEGDCEKLF
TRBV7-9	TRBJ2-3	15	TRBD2	ASSLGAGEISTDTQY
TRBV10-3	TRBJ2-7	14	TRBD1	AISDNPGQGAKEQY
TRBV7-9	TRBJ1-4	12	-	ASSQRRYNEKLF
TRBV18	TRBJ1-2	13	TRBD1	ASSPPVTGVPGYT
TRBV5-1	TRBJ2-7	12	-	ASSLEQVSYEQY
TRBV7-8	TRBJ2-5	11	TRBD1	ASTGDRRSAQY
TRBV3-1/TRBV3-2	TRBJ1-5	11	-	ASSQSLYQPQH
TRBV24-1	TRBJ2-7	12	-	ATSGAGPPYEQY
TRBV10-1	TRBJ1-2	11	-	ASSESYGDGYT
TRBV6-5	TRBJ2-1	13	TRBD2	ASSTSGGVYNEQF
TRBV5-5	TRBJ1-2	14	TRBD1	ASSSGDRLTNYGYT
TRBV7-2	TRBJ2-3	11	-	ASSSLFSDTQY
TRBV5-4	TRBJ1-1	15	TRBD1	ASSPGGRDRVATEAF
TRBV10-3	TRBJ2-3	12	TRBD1	AISKGQGPDTQY
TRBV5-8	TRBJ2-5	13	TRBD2	ASSFGLAGGETQY
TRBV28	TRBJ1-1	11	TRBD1	ARTGVTYTEAF
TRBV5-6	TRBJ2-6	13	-	ASSFGGTGANVLT
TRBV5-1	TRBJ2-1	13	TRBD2	ASGPTSGGYNEQF
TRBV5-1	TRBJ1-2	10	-	ASSLDSYGYT
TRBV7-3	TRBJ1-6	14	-	ASTQLGEGYNSPLH
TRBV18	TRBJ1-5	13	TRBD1	ASSPGGGGRQPQH
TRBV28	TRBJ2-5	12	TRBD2	ASASGGHQETQY
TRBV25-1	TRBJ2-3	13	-	ASSDQRTSTDTQY